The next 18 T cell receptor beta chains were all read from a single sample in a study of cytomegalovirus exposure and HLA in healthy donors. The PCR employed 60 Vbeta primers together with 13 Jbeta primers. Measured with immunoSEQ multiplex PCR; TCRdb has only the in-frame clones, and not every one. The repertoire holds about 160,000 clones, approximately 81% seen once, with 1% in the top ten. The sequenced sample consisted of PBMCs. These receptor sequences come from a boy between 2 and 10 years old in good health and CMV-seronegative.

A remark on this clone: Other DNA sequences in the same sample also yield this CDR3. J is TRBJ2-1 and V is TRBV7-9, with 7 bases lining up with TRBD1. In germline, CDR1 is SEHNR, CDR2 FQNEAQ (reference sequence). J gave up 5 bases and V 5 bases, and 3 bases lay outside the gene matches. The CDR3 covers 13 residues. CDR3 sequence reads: CASSRTGDNEQFF. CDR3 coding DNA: TGTGCCAGCAGCCGTACAGGGGACAATGAGCAGTTCTTC.

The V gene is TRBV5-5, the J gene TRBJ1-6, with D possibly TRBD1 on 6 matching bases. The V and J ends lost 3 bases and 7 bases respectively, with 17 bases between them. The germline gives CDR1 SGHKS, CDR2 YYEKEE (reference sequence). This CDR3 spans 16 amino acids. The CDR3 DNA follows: TGTGCCAGCAGCTGGGCGGCGGGGGGGACAAATTCACCCCTCCACTTT. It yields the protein CASSWAAGGTNSPLHF.

DNA for the CDR3: TGCGCCAGCAGCTTCGGGACCTGGGGGGACGAGCAGTACTTC. The encoded protein is CASSFGTWGDEQYF. The rearrangement joins TRBV5-1 to TRBJ2-7; D is possibly TRBD2 (6 bases). V was trimmed by 2 bases and J by 5 bases, leaving 14 bases between them. The CDR3 contains 14 residues. The germline gives CDR1 SGHRS, CDR2 YFSETQ.

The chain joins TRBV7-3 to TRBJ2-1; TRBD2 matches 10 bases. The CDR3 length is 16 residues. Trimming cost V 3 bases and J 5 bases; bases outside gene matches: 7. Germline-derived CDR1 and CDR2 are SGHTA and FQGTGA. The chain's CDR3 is CASSFARTSGDNEQFF. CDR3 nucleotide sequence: TGTGCCAGCAGCTTTGCTCGGACTAGCGGAGACAATGAGCAGTTCTTC.

This CDR3 reads CAGVEQGSSREQYF. DNA for the CDR3: TGTGCCGGAGTCGAACAGGGGTCCTCTCGGGAGCAGTACTTC. The rearrangement links TRBV7-9 to TRBJ2-7; 7 bases map to TRBD1. CDR3 length: 14 residues. Germline V lookup: CDR1 SEHNR, CDR2 FQNEAQ (reference sequence). Trimming cost V 11 bases and J 7 bases; bases outside gene matches: 17.

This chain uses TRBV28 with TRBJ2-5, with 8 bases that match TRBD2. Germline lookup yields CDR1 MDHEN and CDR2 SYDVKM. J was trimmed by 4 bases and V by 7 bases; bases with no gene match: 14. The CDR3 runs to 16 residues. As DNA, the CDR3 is TGTGCCAGCACTCCCTGGGGCGGGAGGATGGGAGAGACCCAGTACTTC. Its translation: CASTPWGGRMGETQYF.

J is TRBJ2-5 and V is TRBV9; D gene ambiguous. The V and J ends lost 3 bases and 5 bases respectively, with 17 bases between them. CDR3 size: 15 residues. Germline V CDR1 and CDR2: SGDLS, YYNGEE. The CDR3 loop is CASSGREAKVETQYF. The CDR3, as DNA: TGTGCCAGCAGCGGACGTGAGGCGAAGGTGGAGACCCAGTACTTC.

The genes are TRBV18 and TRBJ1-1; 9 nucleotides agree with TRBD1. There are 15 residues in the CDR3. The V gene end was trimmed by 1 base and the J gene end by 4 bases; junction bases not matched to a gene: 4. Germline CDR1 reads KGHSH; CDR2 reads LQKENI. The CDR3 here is CASSPRQGEATEAFF. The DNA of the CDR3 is TGTGCCAGCTCACCACGACAGGGGGAGGCCACTGAAGCTTTCTTT. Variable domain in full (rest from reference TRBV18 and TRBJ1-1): NAGVMQNPRHLVRRRGQEARLRCSPMKGHSHVYWYRQLPEEGLKFMVYLQKENIIDESGMPKERFSAEFPKEGPSILRIQQVVRGDSAAYFCASSPRQGEATEAFFGQGTRLTVV.

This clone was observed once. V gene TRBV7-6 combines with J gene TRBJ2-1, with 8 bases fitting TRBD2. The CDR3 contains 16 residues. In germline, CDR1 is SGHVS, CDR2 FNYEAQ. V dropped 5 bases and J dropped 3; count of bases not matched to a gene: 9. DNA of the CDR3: TGTGCCAGCAGCCCTAAGTTCGGGGGGGACTACAATGAGCAGTTCTTC. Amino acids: CASSPKFGGDYNEQFF.

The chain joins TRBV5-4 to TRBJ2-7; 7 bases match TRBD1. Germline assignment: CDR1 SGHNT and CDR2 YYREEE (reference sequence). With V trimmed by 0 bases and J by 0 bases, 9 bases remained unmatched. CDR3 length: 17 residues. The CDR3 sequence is CASSLGGSGDSSYEQYF. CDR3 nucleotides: TGTGCCAGCAGCTTGGGGGGGTCAGGGGACAGCTCCTACGAGCAGTACTTC.

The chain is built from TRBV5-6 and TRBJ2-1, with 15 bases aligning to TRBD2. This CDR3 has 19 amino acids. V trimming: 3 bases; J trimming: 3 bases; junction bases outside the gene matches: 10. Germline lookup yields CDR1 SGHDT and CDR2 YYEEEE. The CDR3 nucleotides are TGTGCCAGCAGCTCGGTGCGCGGGACTAGCGGGAGGAACTACAATGAGCAGTTCTTC. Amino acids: CASSSVRGTSGRNYNEQFF.

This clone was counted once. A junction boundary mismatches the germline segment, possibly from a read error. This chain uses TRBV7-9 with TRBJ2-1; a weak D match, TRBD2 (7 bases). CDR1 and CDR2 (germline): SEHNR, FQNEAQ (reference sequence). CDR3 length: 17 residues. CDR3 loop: CSSSLGDGGLSGGEQFF. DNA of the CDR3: TGTTCCAGCAGCTTAGGCGACGGGGGGCTTTCGGGGGGAGAGCAGTTCTTC.

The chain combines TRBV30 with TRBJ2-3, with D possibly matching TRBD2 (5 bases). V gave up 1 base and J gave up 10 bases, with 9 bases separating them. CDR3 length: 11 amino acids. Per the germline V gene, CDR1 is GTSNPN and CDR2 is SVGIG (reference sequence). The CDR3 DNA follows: TGTGCCTGGAGTGCTAGCATAGCGCAGTATTTT. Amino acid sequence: CAWSASIAQYF.

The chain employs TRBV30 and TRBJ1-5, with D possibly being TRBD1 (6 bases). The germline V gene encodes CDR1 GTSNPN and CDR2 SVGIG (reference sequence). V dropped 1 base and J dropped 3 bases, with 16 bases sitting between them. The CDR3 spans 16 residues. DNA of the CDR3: TGTGCCTGGAGTGAACCGCCAGGGGTAAACAATCAGCCCCAGCATTTT. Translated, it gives CAWSEPPGVNNQPQHF.

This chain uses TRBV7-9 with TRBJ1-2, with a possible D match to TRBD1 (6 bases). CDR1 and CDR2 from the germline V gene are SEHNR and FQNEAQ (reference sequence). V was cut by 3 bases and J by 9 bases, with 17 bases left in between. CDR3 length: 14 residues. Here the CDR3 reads CASSFGAGDFCYTF. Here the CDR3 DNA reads TGTGCCAGCAGCTTTGGCGCAGGGGATTTTTGCTACACCTTC.

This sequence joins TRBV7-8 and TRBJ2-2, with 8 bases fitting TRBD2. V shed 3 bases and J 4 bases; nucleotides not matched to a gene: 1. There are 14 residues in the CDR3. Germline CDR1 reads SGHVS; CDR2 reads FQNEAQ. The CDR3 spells CASSFGGVTGELFF. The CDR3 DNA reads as TGTGCCAGCAGCTTCGGGGGGGTCACCGGGGAGCTGTTTTTT. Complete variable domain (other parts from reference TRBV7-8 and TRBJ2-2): GAGVSQSPRYKVAKRGQDVALRCDPISGHVSLFWYQQALGQGPEFLTYFQNEAQLDKSGLPSDRFFAERPEGSVSTLKIQRTQQEDSAVYLCASSFGGVTGELFFGEGSRLTVL.

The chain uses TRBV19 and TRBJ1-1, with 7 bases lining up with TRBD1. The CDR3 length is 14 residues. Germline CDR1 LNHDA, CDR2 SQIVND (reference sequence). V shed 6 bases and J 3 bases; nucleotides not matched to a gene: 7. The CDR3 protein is CASSPRDSYTEAFF. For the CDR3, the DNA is TGTGCCAGTAGCCCCCGGGACAGCTACACTGAAGCTTTCTTT.

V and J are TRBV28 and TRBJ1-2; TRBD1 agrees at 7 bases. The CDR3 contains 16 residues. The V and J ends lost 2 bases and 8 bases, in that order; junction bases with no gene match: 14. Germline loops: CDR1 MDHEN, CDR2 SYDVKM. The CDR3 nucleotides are TGTGCCAGCAGTTTAAGGACAGGCTCTCCCTGGAGGGGCTACACCTTC. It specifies CASSLRTGSPWRGYTF.